This T cell receptor beta chain was obtained from a study of response to subunit inactivated influenza vaccine. Study-level points and caveats: T cells newly recruited by each seasonal influenza vaccination are few, the authors suggested.

The table lists this clonotype with a few counts. Antigen: not known. This CDR3 spans 13 amino acids. Trimming pared 5 bases from V and 8 bases from J, leaving 16 bases between. CDR1 and CDR2 (germline): SGHDT, YYEEEE. TCRdb re-called the RT-PCR reads with MiXCR, one entry per CDR3 protein. The table includes around 750,000 distinct CDR3 sequences, around 20% detected once. The receptor comes from a man aged 50-60 years who received an inactivated influenza vaccine. The chain carries TRBV5-6 and TRBJ1-2, with a tentative D call TRBD1 (6 bases). The sample consisted of PBMCs from blood, taken roughly 5 days after vaccination. CDR3 protein: CASRLTGTLGYTF. CDR3 DNA: TGTGCCAGCAGGTTAACAGGGACGTTGGGCTACACCTTC.